The 29 T cell receptor beta chains reported below all come from one sample, sequenced in a study of CD4 and CD8 cells across lung adenocarcinoma regions. MiXCR, run by TCRdb on the PCR reads, gives a single entry per CDR3 protein. The table lists around 6,800 distinct CDR3 sequences, roughly 54% of them singletons. Sequencing was performed on CD8+ T cells from the center of a lung tumor. The receptors were gathered from a male donor with lung adenocarcinoma. The CD4 and CD8 labels of this study may be unreliable.

This clonotype appeared once. The chain couples TRBV30 to TRBJ2-6; D could derive from TRBD1 or TRBD2 (5 bases each). CDR3 length: 18 residues. V lost 5 bases and J 0 bases, leaving 20 bases between the germline ends. Germline CDR1 GTSNPN, CDR2 SVGIG (reference sequence). The CDR3: CAWGPAGTPNSGANVLTF. CDR3 in DNA: TGTGCCTGGGGCCCCGCCGGGACGCCGAACTCTGGGGCCAACGTCCTGACTTTC. Supplemented by reference TRBV30 and TRBJ2-6, the full variable domain reads SQTIHQWPATLVQPVGSPLSLECTVEGTSNPNLYWYRQAAGRGLQLLFYSVGIGQISSEVPQNLSASRPQDRQFILSSKKLLLSDSGFYLCAWGPAGTPNSGANVLTFGAGSRLTVL.

Comments on this clonotype: Sequence at one end of the junction differs from germline and may be a read error. J is TRBJ2-3 and V is TRBV27, with D perhaps TRBD2 (5 bases). CDR1 and CDR2 (germline): MNHEY, SMNVEV (reference sequence). This CDR3 has 16 amino acids. The CDR3 loop reads CASSSRGLGATDTQYF. CDR3 sequence (DNA): TGTGCCAGCAGTTCACGAGGGCTGGGAGCCACAGATACTCAGTATTTC.

This clonotype was seen a handful of times. V and J are TRBV6-1 and TRBJ1-5; 12 bases match TRBD1. CDR3 length equals 15 residues. V dropped 6 bases and J dropped 7; count of bases not matched to a gene: 7. The germline V gene encodes CDR1 MNHNS and CDR2 SASEGT. In DNA form, the CDR3 reads TGTGCCAGCAGAGCCGGGACAGGGGGCGGCCAGCCCCAGCATTTT. Translated: CASRAGTGGGQPQHF.

This clonotype occurred many times. The chain couples TRBV4-1 to TRBJ2-3; maybe TRBD1 (6 bases). The CDR3 covers 15 residues. V was trimmed by 3 bases and J by 1 base, leaving 11 bases between them. The germline gives CDR1 MGHRA, CDR2 YSYEKL. The CDR3 here is CASSQKGVRTDTQYF. In DNA, the CDR3 is TGCGCCAGCAGCCAGAAGGGGGTTCGCACAGATACGCAGTATTTT.

About this clonotype: At one boundary the junction diverges from the germline segment, which might be a read error. The chain uses TRBV7-2 and TRBJ2-1, with 9 bases lining up with TRBD2. Germline V CDR1 and CDR2: SGHTA, FQGNSA. CDR3 length equals 14 residues. The DNA of the CDR3 is TGTGCCAGCAACTTAGCGGGAGCTTACAATGAGCAGTTCTTC. It yields the protein CASNLAGAYNEQFF.

In its sample, this clonotype was seen a few times. The rearrangement links TRBV12-3 or TRBV12-4 to TRBJ2-1, with TRBD1 identical over 7 bases. J was trimmed by 10 bases and V by 2 bases; bases with no gene match: 5. The CDR3 length is 13 residues. The CDR3 loop reads CASSLRRTGEQFF. The CDR3 DNA reads TGTGCCAGCAGTTTACGTCGGACAGGCGAGCAGTTCTTC.

A note on this clonotype: One junction end disagrees with the germline gene, perhaps due to a read error. V usage is TRBV27 and J usage is TRBJ2-5, with D perhaps assigned TRBD1 or TRBD2 (6 bases each). CDR1 and CDR2 (germline): MNHEY, SMNVEV (reference sequence). CDR3 length: 15 residues. CDR3 loop: CARSFGGRGTETQYF. The CDR3 DNA sequence: TGTGCCAGGAGTTTCGGGGGCCGCGGCACAGAGACGCAGTACTTT.

Within the sample, this clonotype is medium-sized (0.01 to 0.1%). The V and J genes are TRBV6-1 and TRBJ2-1, with a tentative D call TRBD2 (7 bases). The CDR3 spans 17 residues. Trimming took 0 bases from V and 2 from J, leaving 14 bases between them. Germline V gene sequence: CDR1 MNHNS, CDR2 SASEGT. CDR3 DNA sequence: TGTGCCAGCAGTGAAGCGGCGGGGGCTAGCGCCTACAATGAGCAGTTCTTC. It encodes CASSEAAGASAYNEQFF.

The DNA of the CDR3 is TGTGCCAGCAGCTCAGAGTGGGGAATTGACTATGGCTACACCTTC. It translates to CASSSEWGIDYGYTF. J is TRBJ1-2 and V is TRBV5-4, with unresolved D. The V gene's germline CDR1 is SGHNT and CDR2 YYREEE (reference sequence). V gave up 3 bases and J gave up 3 bases, with 15 bases separating them. The CDR3 sequence is 15 residues long.

This clonotype was detected many times. The rearrangement joins TRBV10-1 to TRBJ2-1; 7 nucleotides match TRBD2. CDR3 length: 15 amino acids. V was clipped by 4 bases and J by 1 base; unmatched bases: 4. From germline, CDR1 is WNHNN and CDR2 SYGVQD (reference sequence). CDR3 residues: CASSATSASYNEQFF. As DNA, the CDR3 is TGCGCCAGCAGTGCCACTAGCGCGTCCTACAATGAGCAGTTCTTC.

This clonotype was seen a few times. The gene calls are TRBV7-2 and TRBJ2-1; D possibly uses TRBD1 or TRBD2 (6 bases each). Judging by the DNA end, TRBJ2-7 fits better; the J call may be wrong. This CDR3 region has 13 residues. The germline V gene encodes CDR1 SGHTA and CDR2 FQGNSA. The CDR3 loop is CASSFNGGFEQYF. The CDR3 DNA sequence: TGTGCCAGCAGCTTTAACGGGGGCTTTGAGCAGTACTTC.

This clonotype occurred a few times. This chain connects TRBV6-1 to TRBJ1-6, with TRBD1 matching over 8 bases. The CDR3 sequence is 16 residues long. Germline-derived CDR1 and CDR2 are MNHNS and SASEGT. V was pared by 6 bases and J by 2 bases, with 6 bases of the junction left unmatched. CDR3 protein: CASSLRTGTYNSPLHF. DNA of the CDR3: TGTGCCAGCAGCCTTAGGACAGGGACCTATAATTCACCCCTCCACTTT.

About this clonotype itself: One junction end does not reproduce the germline sequence, and a read error may be involved. V gene TRBV10-1 combines with J gene TRBJ2-3; D perhaps matches TRBD1 (5 bases). Germline CDR1 WNHNN, CDR2 SYGVQD (reference sequence). The CDR3 runs 16 residues. CDR3 residues: CASSEAQAGHTDAQYF. In nucleotides, the CDR3 is TGCGCCAGCAGTGAAGCACAAGCTGGACACACAGATGCGCAGTATTTT.

V is TRBV4-3 and J is TRBJ2-3; a weak D match, TRBD1 (5 bases). Near its end, the DNA agrees better with TRBJ2-7, so the J call may be wrong. In germline, CDR1 is LGHNA, CDR2 YSLEER. The CDR3 spans 15 residues. CDR3 sequence reads: CASSQDLTDAYEQYF. CDR3 DNA: TGCGCCAGCAGCCAAGATTTGACAGATGCCTACGAGCAGTACTTC.

This clonotype has just a few counts. This chain uses TRBV6-1 with TRBJ2-1; 9 bases line up with TRBD2. The CDR3 loop spans 15 amino acids. V was pared by 7 bases and J by 7 bases, with 11 bases of the junction left unmatched. Per germline, CDR1 MNHNS and CDR2 SASEGT. CDR3 loop: CASTWAGGGRNEQFF. For the CDR3, the DNA is TGTGCCAGCACCTGGGCGGGGGGGGGTAGGAATGAGCAGTTCTTC.

By its share, this clonotype is medium-sized. The CDR3 nucleotides are TGTGCCAGCAGCCGCTCTGGGGGACCACAGTACTTC. It specifies CASSRSGGPQYF. V usage is TRBV7-3 and J usage is TRBJ2-1; the D call may be TRBD1 or TRBD2 (5 bases each). The J call may be mistaken, given a closer DNA end match to TRBJ2-7. Looked up from germline, CDR1 is SGHTA and CDR2 is FQGTGA. CDR3 length: 12 residues.

The chain employs TRBV7-8 and TRBJ2-5, with TRBD2 matching 8 bases. This CDR3 region has 15 residues. Per germline, CDR1 SGHVS and CDR2 FQNEAQ. The V and J ends lost 2 bases and 10 bases, in that order; junction bases with no gene match: 12. CDR3 protein: CASSLSVETGGVQYF. CDR3 nucleotides: TGTGCCAGCAGCTTAAGCGTGGAAACGGGGGGGGTCCAGTACTTC.

The chain joins TRBV6-1 to TRBJ1-1; tentative D call: TRBD1 (6 bases). CDR3 size: 16 residues. Germline assignment: CDR1 MNHNS and CDR2 SASEGT. Trimming took off 2 bases at V and 3 bases at J, with 16 bases between the two ends. The CDR3: CASSEFGGRGYTEAFF. In nucleotides, the CDR3 is TGTGCCAGCAGTGAATTCGGTGGCAGGGGATACACTGAAGCTTTCTTT.

The chain employs TRBV25-1 and TRBJ2-5; 8 bases match TRBD1. The junction had 6 bases not matched to a gene; V was cut back by 1 base and J by 5 bases. CDR1 and CDR2 (germline): MGHDK, SYGVNS. CDR3 length: 15 amino acids. Here the CDR3 reads CASSESGGSWETQYF. The CDR3 coding sequence is TGTGCCAGCAGTGAATCAGGGGGCAGTTGGGAGACCCAGTACTTC.

Regarding this clonotype: Germline is not matched at one junction end, which may reflect a read error. The chain recombines TRBV27 with TRBJ2-3, with D perhaps TRBD1 or TRBD2 (5 bases each). The CDR3 loop spans 17 amino acids. Germline loops: CDR1 MNHEY, CDR2 SMNVEV (reference sequence). The CDR3 nucleotides read TGTGCCAGCAGTTTCGGGACGGGCGAATCAGCCACAAACACGCAGTACTTT. Protein product: CASSFGTGESATNTQYF.

This clonotype was counted only a few times. The V and J genes are TRBV27 and TRBJ2-5, with D perhaps TRBD1 (6 bases). The CDR3 has 13 residues. Germline loops: CDR1 MNHEY, CDR2 SMNVEV (reference sequence). The germline V and J ends were trimmed by 10 bases and 5 bases, with 17 bases remaining between them. Here the CDR3 reads CATRAGEGETQYF. The CDR3 coding sequence is TGTGCCACCAGGGCAGGGGAAGGCGAGACCCAGTACTTC.

This clonotype was observed a handful of times. This chain connects TRBV6-1 to TRBJ1-3; TRBD1 agrees at 8 bases. CDR1 and CDR2 from the germline V gene are MNHNS and SASEGT. Unmatched junction bases numbered 8, after V lost 6 bases and J lost 4 bases. The CDR3 is 15 amino acids. The CDR3 region has the DNA TGTGCCAGCAGCCAGGACAGGGCGAGGGGAAACACCATATATTTT. Its translation: CASSQDRARGNTIYF.

The table lists this clonotype with a count of one. The rearrangement uses TRBV6-5 and TRBJ2-1, with 8 bases identical to TRBD2. The J call may be incorrect, as the DNA end agrees better with TRBJ2-7. Looked up from germline, CDR1 is MNHEY and CDR2 is SVGAGI. The CDR3 sequence is 17 residues long. CDR3 loop: CASSYSTPGRGGYEQYF. The CDR3 DNA reads as TGTGCCAGCAGTTACTCGACCCCGGGCCGGGGGGGCTACGAGCAGTACTTC.

V is TRBV27 and J is TRBJ2-4; 7 nucleotides agree with TRBD2. Gene TRBJ2-3 matches the end of the DNA better, so the J call may be wrong. There are 17 residues in the CDR3. The germline CDR1 and CDR2 sequences are MNHEY and SMNVEV (reference sequence). CDR3 amino acids: CASRFRAGVCATDTQYF. CDR3 sequence (DNA): TGTGCCAGCAGATTTAGGGCGGGGGTGTGTGCCACAGACACTCAGTATTTT.

This clonotype was seen a single time. This chain connects TRBV10-1 to TRBJ2-3; TRBD2 aligns across 8 bases. The J call may be faulty, since TRBJ2-7 better matches the DNA end. The CDR3 contains 14 residues. Germline V lookup: CDR1 WNHNN, CDR2 SYGVQD (reference sequence). CDR3 nucleotide sequence: TGCGCGGGGAGCGGGGGCCAGAGCCCAGAGACGCAGTACTTC. Translation gives CAGSGGQSPETQYF.

This chain connects TRBV28 to TRBJ2-1; D possibly uses TRBD1 or TRBD2 (5 bases each). The V and J ends lost 6 bases and 10 bases respectively, with 16 bases between them. The V gene's germline CDR1 is MDHEN and CDR2 SYDVKM. This CDR3 has 13 residues. The CDR3 DNA reads as TGTGCCAGCAGCCGGGGCGATCTTCGCGAGCAGTTCTTC. The encoded protein is CASSRGDLREQFF.

The chain couples TRBV7-2 to TRBJ2-4; 9 bases are shared with TRBD2. J gave up 2 bases and V 1 base, and 3 bases lay outside the gene matches. The germline gives CDR1 SGHTA, CDR2 FQGNSA. The CDR3 is 16 amino acids. The CDR3 spells CASSLVAGGTKNIQYF. The CDR3, as DNA: TGTGCCAGCAGCTTAGTGGCGGGAGGGACCAAAAACATTCAGTACTTC.

The CDR3 loop reads CASSPRPSLAGMQETQFF. CDR3 sequence (DNA): TGTGCCAGCAGCCCACGCCCCTCGCTAGCGGGGATGCAAGAGACCCAGTTCTTC. V and J are TRBV7-2 and TRBJ2-5, with TRBD2 matching 9 bases. The DNA end is a closer match to TRBJ2-1, so the J assignment may be wrong. CDR1 is SGHTA, CDR2 FQGNSA, per germline. The CDR3 is 18 residues long.

This sequence joins TRBV27 and TRBJ1-1; D remains unclear. This CDR3 contains 14 residues. V lost 5 bases and J 0 bases, leaving 10 bases between the germline ends. Germline CDR1 and CDR2: MNHEY and SMNVEV (reference sequence). CDR3 sequence: CASSPSKMNTEAFF. CDR3 sequence (DNA): TGTGCCAGCAGTCCCTCAAAAATGAACACTGAAGCTTTCTTT.